In its sample, the clone carrying this TCR beta chain was seen once. Patients of the Seattle cohort, enrolled during active infection, were followed longitudinally. As handled by the study authors: Estimation of nucleated cell counts relied on the amplification of reference gene primers. Sequencing used immunoSEQ multiplex PCR; TCRdb keeps in-frame clones, though not all of them. That table furnishes V, J and clone size, whereas the DNA furnished D and trimming. The sample lists about 250,000 clones; around 88% were seen once. The germline V gene has CDR1 MNHNY and CDR2 SVGAGI (reference sequence). The V and J ends lost 5 bases and 2 bases, in that order; junction bases with no gene match: 6. The CDR3 has 16 amino acids. The sample is drawn from a study of blood T cell repertoires in COVID-19. Looking at the study overall: Whether acute or convalescent, the COVID-19 samples came from the United States, Italy and Spain.

Sequencing used peripheral blood. The rearrangement uses TRBV6-6 and TRBJ2-3, with TRBD2 identical over 11 bases. This receptor was identified in a woman older than 75 with COVID-19, enrolled during active disease. The CDR3 DNA reads as TGTGCCAGCAGTGGGGGACTAGCGGACTACACAGATACGCAGTATTTT. Its translation is CASSGGLADYTDTQYF.